Listed below are T cell receptor beta chains from one sample, sequenced in a study of T cells after yellow fever vaccination. Each CDR3 protein gets one entry after TCRdb re-called the 5' RACE reads with MiXCR. This table has roughly 350,000 distinct CDR3 sequences, about 4% appearing once. The sample here was PBMCs, taken 5 days after the yellow fever booster vaccination. Receptor source: a man between 18 and 35 years old who received the YFV17D yellow fever vaccine. Each CDR3 is given with its conserved first and last residue. Each record gives: D gene, V gene, clone size, CDR3 length, J gene, CDR3 protein, CDR3 DNA. D genes are given only for firm matches. Expanded clones are given a class, and other clones once, few, many or no size at all.

NA	TRBV7-9	few	18	TRBJ2-6	CASSLRTQRYSGANVLTF	TGTGCCAGCAGCTTAAGGACCCAGCGATACTCTGGGGCCAACGTCCTGACTTTC
TRBD2	TRBV29-1	few	14	TRBJ2-3	CSVSRGGLGDTQYF	TGCAGCGTTTCTCGGGGGGGCCTTGGGGATACGCAGTATTTT
TRBD2	TRBV7-2	many	14	TRBJ2-3	CASSYGGATDTQYF	TGTGCCAGCAGCTACGGGGGGGCCACAGATACGCAGTATTTT
TRBD1	TRBV5-1	many	14	TRBJ1-2	CASSIPGQDYGYTF	TGCGCCAGCAGCATCCCGGGACAGGACTATGGCTACACCTTC
TRBD1	TRBV30	many	17	TRBJ2-6	CAWSRDRVLSGANVLTF	TGTGCCTGGAGCCGAGACAGGGTGCTCTCTGGGGCCAACGTCCTGACTTTC
NA	TRBV4-3	NA	14	TRBJ1-1	CASSLMEGAAEAFF	TGCGCCAGCAGCCTAATGGAGGGTGCGGCTGAAGCTTTCTTT
NA	TRBV6-2/TRBV6-3	NA	15	TRBJ2-5	CASSYLTQGAETQYF	TGTGCCAGCAGTTATCTCACGCAGGGTGCTGAGACCCAGTACTTC
NA	TRBV4-1	few	16	TRBJ2-7	CASSQEPPPGMYEQYF	TGCGCCAGCAGCCAAGAACCTCCCCCAGGGATGTACGAGCAGTACTTC
TRBD2	TRBV11-2	NA	17	TRBJ2-3	CASSALVAGGLTDTQYF	TGTGCCAGCAGCGCCCTGGTGGCGGGGGGGCTGACAGATACGCAGTATTTT
TRBD1	TRBV20-1	NA	18	TRBJ2-3	CSASHLGQGAAFTDTQYF	TGCAGTGCTAGTCACCTTGGACAGGGGGCCGCTTTCACAGATACGCAGTATTTT
NA	TRBV10-2	NA	11	TRBJ2-7	CASSDRGEQYF	TGCGCCAGCAGTGATCGAGGCGAGCAGTACTTC
NA	TRBV4-3	many	15	TRBJ2-2	CASSFSRGSTGELFF	TGCGCCAGCAGCTTTTCCAGGGGTAGCACCGGGGAGCTGTTTTTT
NA	TRBV13	few	14	TRBJ1-1	CATYGALVFTEAFF	TGTGCCACTTACGGGGCTTTGGTTTTCACTGAAGCTTTCTTT
TRBD1	TRBV27	NA	17	TRBJ1-2	CASSPPGTGKGTYGYTF	TGTGCCAGCAGTCCACCCGGGACAGGGAAGGGGACCTATGGCTACACCTTC
NA	TRBV5-1	NA	13	TRBJ1-2	CASSYQDSYGYTF	TGCGCCAGCAGCTACCAAGACAGCTATGGCTACACCTTC
TRBD2	TRBV3-1	few	15	TRBJ2-3	CASSHSGGASDTQYF	TGTGCCAGCAGCCATAGCGGGGGGGCTAGCGATACGCAGTATTTT
TRBD2	TRBV27	many	17	TRBJ2-2	CASRRKLAGGITGELFF	TGTGCCAGCAGGCGCAAACTAGCGGGGGGTATCACCGGGGAGCTGTTTTTT
NA	TRBV5-1	NA	13	TRBJ2-5	CASRGLDKETQYF	TGCGCCAGCAGGGGGTTGGACAAAGAGACCCAGTACTTC
NA	TRBV6-1	few	12	TRBJ1-1	CASRSLNTEAFF	TGTGCCAGCAGGAGCTTGAACACTGAAGCTTTCTTT
NA	TRBV4-3	NA	13	TRBJ1-5	CASSQAANQPQHF	TGCGCCAGCAGCCAAGCGGCAAATCAGCCCCAGCATTTT
NA	TRBV9	few	14	TRBJ2-1	CASSVALIGNEQFF	TGTGCCAGCAGCGTAGCATTGATTGGAAATGAGCAGTTCTTC
NA	TRBV12-3/TRBV12-4	many	12	TRBJ2-7	CASSSALYEQYF	TGTGCCAGCAGCTCCGCCCTCTACGAGCAGTACTTC
TRBD1	TRBV3-1	few	15	TRBJ2-5	CASSPIRDRGETQYF	TGTGCCAGCAGCCCGATCCGGGACAGGGGTGAGACCCAGTACTTC
NA	TRBV25-1	few	14	TRBJ2-1	CASSEREGDNEQFF	TGTGCCAGCAGTGAACGCGAGGGGGATAATGAGCAGTTCTTC
NA	TRBV12-5	few	16	TRBJ2-7	CASGLVPGTASYEQYF	TGTGCTAGTGGTTTGGTACCGGGGACCGCAAGCTACGAGCAGTACTTC
NA	TRBV5-1	NA	13	TRBJ2-5	CASYSRGPETQYF	TGCGCCAGCTACTCGAGGGGCCCAGAGACCCAGTACTTC
TRBD2	TRBV5-1	many	14	TRBJ2-5	CASRRGTSQETQYF	TGCGCCAGCAGGCGTGGGACTAGCCAAGAGACCCAGTACTTC
TRBD1	TRBV5-1	many	15	TRBJ2-7	CASSLGGGGNYEQYF	TGCGCCAGCAGCTTGGGAGGGGGCGGAAACTACGAGCAGTACTTC
NA	TRBV6-5	many	13	TRBJ1-2	CASSQTGGYGYTF	TGTGCCAGCAGCCAGACCGGCGGCTATGGCTACACCTTC
NA	TRBV19	NA	15	TRBJ2-1	CASSISGARNNEQFF	TGTGCCAGTAGTATATCGGGGGCTCGTAACAATGAGCAGTTCTTC
TRBD1	TRBV19	few	14	TRBJ1-5	CASEGQGGNQPQHF	TGTGCCAGTGAGGGACAGGGCGGCAATCAGCCCCAGCATTTT
NA	TRBV10-1	NA	13	TRBJ2-3	CASSGTRADTQYF	TGCGCCAGCAGTGGGACCCGCGCAGATACGCAGTATTTT
NA	TRBV5-1	many	15	TRBJ2-3	CASSLERVGADTQYF	TGCGCCAGCAGCTTGGAAAGGGTCGGGGCAGATACGCAGTATTTT
NA	TRBV27	NA	17	TRBJ2-7	CASSLFPWTADLYEQYF	TGTGCCAGCAGTTTATTTCCTTGGACAGCGGATCTCTACGAGCAGTACTTC
NA	TRBV7-2	few	18	TRBJ2-1	CASSLAHAGRSSYNEQFF	TGTGCCAGCAGCTTAGCCCACGCGGGGCGATCCTCCTACAATGAGCAGTTCTTC
TRBD2	TRBV5-5	NA	14	TRBJ2-5	CASSFPAGGETQYF	TGTGCCAGCAGCTTTCCAGCGGGGGGTGAGACCCAGTACTTC
NA	TRBV7-6	many	16	TRBJ1-1	CASSLGVTGLNTEAFF	TGTGCCAGCAGCTTAGGGGTAACAGGGTTGAACACTGAAGCTTTCTTT
NA	TRBV4-1	many	12	TRBJ1-1	CASSQGGPEAFF	TGCGCCAGCAGCCAAGGAGGCCCTGAAGCTTTCTTT
NA	TRBV29-1	few	13	TRBJ2-6	CSVVLSGANVLTF	TGCAGCGTTGTCCTCTCTGGGGCCAACGTCCTGACTTTC
NA	TRBV29-1	few	13	TRBJ1-2	CSARDRANYGYTF	TGCAGCGCCCGGGACCGAGCTAACTATGGCTACACCTTC
TRBD1	TRBV7-6	many	14	TRBJ2-7	CASSRTGSSYEQYF	TGTGCCAGCAGCCGGACAGGGTCCTCCTACGAGCAGTACTTC
TRBD1	TRBV5-1	NA	14	TRBJ1-1	CASSRRQGVSEAFF	TGCGCCAGCAGCAGGAGACAGGGTGTGAGTGAAGCTTTCTTT
TRBD1	TRBV6-5	few	17	TRBJ2-3	CASSYSINGQGANTQYF	TGTGCCAGCAGTTACTCGATAAATGGACAGGGGGCAAATACGCAGTATTTT
NA	TRBV29-1	few	13	TRBJ2-3	CSVERFARDTQYF	TGCAGCGTTGAACGATTCGCTCGGGATACGCAGTATTTT
TRBD2	TRBV6-1	many	15	TRBJ2-7	CASSEVGGGSSEQYF	TGTGCCAGCAGTGAAGTAGGCGGGGGGTCCAGCGAGCAGTACTTC
TRBD1	TRBV11-2	few	15	TRBJ1-2	CASSWGTVSNYGYTF	TGTGCCAGCAGCTGGGGGACAGTCAGTAACTATGGCTACACCTTC
TRBD2	TRBV5-1	few	16	TRBJ2-3	CASSKDSGGGTDTQYF	TGCGCCAGCAGCAAGGATAGCGGGGGGGGCACAGATACGCAGTATTTT
NA	TRBV12-3/TRBV12-4	many	14	TRBJ1-5	CASSLRRGNQPQHF	TGTGCCAGCAGTTTAAGGCGGGGGAATCAGCCCCAGCATTTT